These 26 T cell receptor beta chains were all obtained from the same sample, sequenced in a study of lymphopenia after photon versus proton radiotherapy (dated by TCRdb to between 2018 and 2020). The library was obtained by the immunoSEQ multiplex PCR assay. TCRdb's version of the immuneACCESS table is confined to in-frame rearrangements and falls short of the full clone set. An unresolved V gene accounts for under half of the shortfall where checked; the remainder is of unknown origin. In this sample the table shows tens of thousands of clones, around four fifths of which occur a single time. Around a quarter of the sample is held by the ten biggest clonotypes. The sample in question was peripheral blood, obtained from a patient treated with proton-based radiotherapy. Receptors originate from a woman in her seventies with pancreatic cancer.

The rearrangement uses TRBV28 and TRBJ2-7; D not resolved. Germline V lookup: CDR1 MDHEN, CDR2 SYDVKM. There are 15 residues in the CDR3. Trimming shortened V by 3 bases and J by 4 bases, and 16 bases separated the two germline ends. The CDR3 is CASSFPADGSYEQYF. The CDR3 DNA follows: TGTGCCAGCAGTTTTCCCGCGGACGGCTCGTACGAGCAGTACTTC.

This chain connects TRBV28 to TRBJ1-3, with D perhaps matching TRBD1 (5 bases). Germline values: CDR1 MDHEN, CDR2 SYDVKM. The CDR3 totals 15 residues. V shed 5 bases and J shed 2 bases, with 13 bases lying between them. The CDR3: CASSRSGGAGNTIYF. CDR3 nucleotides: TGTGCCAGCAGTCGATCGGGGGGAGCTGGAAACACCATATATTTT. The entire variable domain, with the rest obtained from reference TRBV28 and TRBJ1-3, is as follows: DVKVTQSSRYLVKRTGEKVFLECVQDMDHENMFWYRQDPGLGLRLIYFSYDVKMKEKGDIPEGYSVSREKKERFSLILESASTNQTSMYLCASSRSGGAGNTIYFGEGSWLTVV.

The chain has TRBV28 and TRBJ1-3; TRBD1 aligns across 10 bases. V shed 5 bases and J 4 bases; nucleotides not matched to a gene: 8. The CDR3 sequence is 16 residues long. CDR1 is MDHEN and CDR2 is SYDVKM in the germline V gene. In DNA, the CDR3 is TGTGCCAGCAGTGCCGGGACAGGGGAGAGAGGAAACACCATATATTTT. The encoded protein is CASSAGTGERGNTIYF.

A single count supports this clone. The V gene is TRBV7-8, the J gene TRBJ1-1; possible D gene TRBD1, 5 bases. The V gene's germline CDR1 is SGHVS and CDR2 FQNEAQ. Between the trimmed V and J ends, which lost 5 bases and 4 bases, there was a span of 11 bases. This CDR3 is 13 amino acids long. The DNA for the CDR3 is TGTGCCAGCAGCATAAGGACATCCACTGAAGCTTTCTTT. Translating gives CASSIRTSTEAFF.

This sequence joins TRBV28 and TRBJ1-1, with 9 positions matching TRBD1. In germline, CDR1 is MDHEN, CDR2 SYDVKM. CDR3 length: 16 amino acids. The J segment lost 2 bases and the V segment lost 8 bases, leaving 12 bases of the junction unmatched. The CDR3 is CASLLPGTGINTEAFF. DNA for the CDR3: TGTGCCAGCCTCCTGCCAGGGACAGGGATTAACACTGAAGCTTTCTTT.

The rearrangement links TRBV9 to TRBJ2-7; TRBD2 might be the D (5 bases). Trimming pared 0 bases from V and 4 bases from J, leaving 11 bases between. The CDR3 spans 14 residues. The germline CDR1 and CDR2 sequences are SGDLS and YYNGEE. The DNA for the CDR3 is TGTGCCAGCAGCGTAGCCCCTACTAGTTACGAGCAGTACTTC. Its translation: CASSVAPTSYEQYF. Using reference TRBV9 and TRBJ2-7 for the parts outside the CDR3, the full variable domain is DSGVTQTPKHLITATGQRVTLRCSPRSGDLSVYWYQQSLDQGLQFLIQYYNGEERAKGNILERFSAQQFPDLHSELNLSSLELGDSALYFCASSVAPTSYEQYFGPGTRLTVT.

The rearrangement joins TRBV7-9 to TRBJ2-5; 8 bases fit TRBD2. The CDR3 loop spans 13 amino acids. Germline V gives CDR1 SEHNR, CDR2 FQNEAQ (reference sequence). Losses at the gene ends were 5 bases for V and 4 bases for J; bases not matched to a gene: 3. The CDR3 bases are TGTGCCAGCAGCCCCGGGGGGGGAGAGACCCAGTACTTC. Translating it yields CASSPGGGETQYF.

For this clone: At one boundary the junction diverges from the germline segment, which might be a read error. The chain is built from TRBV7-7 and TRBJ2-2, with 11 positions matching TRBD2. The germline V gene has CDR1 SSHAT and CDR2 FNYEAQ (reference sequence). The CDR3 has 18 amino acids. The CDR3 nucleotides are TGTGCTAGCAGCTTAAAGCCTACTAGCGGGAGTAACACCGGGGAGCTGTTTTTT. Its translation: CASSLKPTSGSNTGELFF.

This chain links TRBV7-9 with TRBJ1-2; D is undetermined. CDR3 size: 14 residues. Per the germline V gene, CDR1 is SEHNR and CDR2 is FQNEAQ (reference sequence). Trimming cost V 4 bases and J 4 bases, with 13 bases left between them. The CDR3 here is CASSSSRGSYGYTF. The CDR3 coding sequence is TGTGCCAGCAGCTCGTCTCGAGGTTCCTATGGCTACACCTTC.

This clone has just one count. At the DNA level, this CDR3 is encoded by other sequences in the same sample as well. The CDR3 loop reads CASSYSGRSYEQYF. In DNA, the CDR3 is TGTGCCAGCAGTTACTCGGGGCGGTCCTACGAGCAGTACTTC. The J gene is TRBJ2-7, the V gene TRBV6-5, with D maybe TRBD1 (5 bases). V was cut by 0 bases and J by 1 base, with 7 bases left in between. The CDR3 extends over 14 amino acids. Germline V CDR1 and CDR2: MNHEY, SVGAGI.

The J gene is TRBJ2-1, the V gene TRBV6-6; D remains ambiguous. Germline values: CDR1 MNHNY, CDR2 SVGAGI (reference sequence). This CDR3 comprises 14 residues. Trimming took off 0 bases at V and 5 bases at J, with 8 bases between the two ends. The CDR3 coding sequence is TGTGCCAGCAGTTACTCGCCACTAAACAATGAGCAGTTCTTC. Amino acid sequence: CASSYSPLNNEQFF.

J is TRBJ2-1 and V is TRBV19; 8 bases are a match to TRBD1. CDR3 size: 17 residues. The V segment lost 0 bases and the J segment 4 bases; nucleotides outside the gene matches: 8. Germline V lookup: CDR1 LNHDA, CDR2 SQIVND (reference sequence). Here the CDR3 DNA reads TGTGCCAGTAGTATAGATTACCGGGACAGGCCTTACAATGAGCAGTTCTTC. Translation gives CASSIDYRDRPYNEQFF.

The CDR3 sequence is CASSQEFRWTATNEKLFF. CDR3 DNA sequence: TGCGCCAGCAGCCAAGAGTTTAGGTGGACTGCAACTAATGAAAAACTGTTTTTT. The genes are TRBV4-3 and TRBJ1-4; D is uncertain. The V and J ends lost 0 bases and 0 bases respectively, with 14 bases between them. CDR1 is LGHNA and CDR2 is YSLEER in the germline V gene. The CDR3 contains 18 residues.

About this clone: Different DNA sequences within this sample yield the same CDR3. The gene calls are TRBV28 and TRBJ1-1; D possibly corresponds to TRBD1 (6 bases). Germline V gives CDR1 MDHEN, CDR2 SYDVKM. The CDR3 is 14 residues long. The V end was cut by 5 bases, the J end by 1 base, with 11 bases between. CDR3 in DNA: TGTGCCAGCAGTCTACCGGACAGGAACACTGAAGCTTTCTTT. It encodes CASSLPDRNTEAFF.

This chain links TRBV11-2 with TRBJ1-2; D call uncertain. Germline V gene sequence: CDR1 SGHAT, CDR2 FQNNGV. This CDR3 is built from 13 residues. V lost 1 base and J lost 4, with 7 bases in between. The CDR3 DNA reads as TGTGCCAGCAGCTTAGCAGCTTTCTATGGCTACACCTTC. Its translation: CASSLAAFYGYTF.

The V call is TRBV27, the J call TRBJ2-1, with no clear D. CDR3 length: 13 amino acids. Trimming removed 3 bases at V and 0 bases at J, with 3 bases between. Germline CDR1 MNHEY, CDR2 SMNVEV (reference sequence). The CDR3 loop is CASSLSSYNEQFF. The CDR3 bases are TGTGCCAGCAGTTTGAGCTCCTACAATGAGCAGTTCTTC.

The rearrangement uses TRBV11-2 and TRBJ1-2, with 9 bases lining up with TRBD1. Looked up from germline, CDR1 is SGHAT and CDR2 is FQNNGV. V shed 5 bases, J shed 8 bases, and the junction held 9 bases outside the gene matches. The CDR3 loop spans 14 amino acids. CDR3 amino acids: CASSQNRGLEGYTF. CDR3 DNA sequence: TGTGCCAGCAGCCAAAACAGGGGGCTGGAGGGCTACACCTTC.

This chain connects TRBV11-2 to TRBJ2-5; D is perhaps TRBD2 (5 bases). The V and J ends lost 6 bases and 11 bases respectively, with 16 bases between them. The length of the CDR3 is 12 residues. Germline V CDR1 and CDR2: SGHAT, FQNNGV. This CDR3 is CASSRDSWEQYF. DNA for the CDR3: TGTGCCAGCAGTCGGGATTCCTGGGAGCAGTACTTC. The full variable domain, rest sourced from reference TRBV11-2 and TRBJ2-5, is EAGVAQSPRYKIIEKRQSVAFWCNPISGHATLYWYQQILGQGPKLLIQFQNNGVVDDSQLPKDRFSAERLKGVDSTLKIQPAKLEDSAVYLCASSRDSWEQYFGPGTRLLVL.

The rearrangement links TRBV7-2 to TRBJ2-1, with 9 bases matching TRBD2. CDR3 size: 13 residues. The junction had 9 bases not matched to a gene; V was cut back by 6 bases and J by 12 bases. Per the germline V gene, CDR1 is SGHTA and CDR2 is FQGNSA. In DNA, the CDR3 is TGTGCCAGCAGTGTAATAGCGGGAGTCGGGCAGTTCTTC. This sequence encodes CASSVIAGVGQFF. Supplemented by reference TRBV7-2 and TRBJ2-1, the full variable domain reads GAGVSQSPSNKVTEKGKDVELRCDPISGHTALYWYRQSLGQGLEFLIYFQGNSAPDKSGLPSDRFSAERTGGSVSTLTIQRTQQEDSAVYLCASSVIAGVGQFFGPGTRLTVL.

The chain joins TRBV25-1 to TRBJ2-3, with a tentative D call TRBD2 (6 bases). The V gene's germline CDR1 is MGHDK and CDR2 SYGVNS. The CDR3 runs to 14 residues. V lost 5 bases and J 5 bases, leaving 14 bases between the germline ends. CDR3 protein: CASSTGGPGDTQYF. The CDR3 DNA reads as TGTGCCAGCAGTACAGGAGGGCCCGGAGATACGCAGTATTTT.

V is TRBV7-3 and J is TRBJ2-3; D gene uncertain. Per germline, CDR1 SGHTA and CDR2 FQGTGA. Trimming cost V 2 bases and J 6 bases, with 12 bases left between them. The CDR3 runs 14 residues. CDR3 nucleotides: TGTGCCAGCAGCTTAGGTTCGAGTTCCGATACGCAGTATTTT. Its translation is CASSLGSSSDTQYF.

The chain is built from TRBV4-2 and TRBJ2-3; D gene ambiguous. The CDR3 is made up of 15 amino acids. Between the trimmed V and J ends, which lost 1 base and 3 bases, there was a span of 11 bases. The germline gives CDR1 LGHNA, CDR2 YNFKEQ. The CDR3 DNA is TGTGCCAGCAGCCAAGTGGCCCAAGCGACAGATACGCAGTATTTT. Protein sequence: CASSQVAQATDTQYF.

V gene TRBV7-2 combines with J gene TRBJ2-5; 9 nucleotides agree with TRBD2. The CDR3 loop spans 15 amino acids. V was pared by 4 bases and J by 2 bases, with 5 bases of the junction left unmatched. Germline CDR1 reads SGHTA; CDR2 reads FQGNSA. The CDR3 is CASSYPAGGQETQYF. DNA of the CDR3: TGTGCCAGCAGCTACCCGGCGGGGGGGCAAGAGACCCAGTACTTC.

The J gene is TRBJ2-7, the V gene TRBV6-5, with 8 positions matching TRBD2. In germline, CDR1 is MNHEY, CDR2 SVGAGI. The trim removed 6 bases at V and 2 bases at J, leaving 9 bases unmatched. This CDR3 has 15 residues. The CDR3 sequence: CASRRGVAGPYEQYF. The CDR3 region has the DNA TGTGCCAGCAGGCGGGGGGTAGCGGGACCCTACGAGCAGTACTTC.

The gene calls are TRBV12-5 and TRBJ1-4; weak D call: TRBD1 (6 bases). The CDR3 length is 16 residues. V gave up 3 bases and J gave up 0 bases, with 11 bases separating them. Germline values: CDR1 LGHNT, CDR2 FRNRAP. CDR3 loop: CASGLDRTATNEKLFF. The CDR3 DNA reads TGTGCTAGTGGTTTAGACAGGACGGCAACTAATGAAAAACTGTTTTTT.

The V gene is TRBV5-8, the J gene TRBJ1-2; a possible D gene is TRBD1 (5 bases). Germline V lookup: CDR1 SGHTS, CDR2 YDEGEE. V lost 0 bases to trimming and J lost 8 bases, with 8 bases between them. The CDR3 totals 12 residues. The CDR3: CASSLVGGGYTF. CDR3 DNA sequence: TGTGCCAGCAGCTTGGTGGGGGGAGGCTACACCTTC.